This is a list of T cell receptor beta chains from one sample in a study of spatial heterogeneity in lung cancer. TCRdb reprocessed the 5' RACE reads via MiXCR and lists one record per CDR3 protein. The top ten clones hold 6.5% to 8.5% of a sample with almost 75,000 distinct CDR3 sequences, about an eighth of them seen once. The sequencing here drew on PBMCs, taken at surgery. These TCRs come from a male donor with early-stage non-small cell lung cancer. CDR3s leave out the opening cysteine and the closing phenylalanine or tryptophan. The order of the fields is V gene, CDR3 protein.

V gene: TRBV5-1; CDR3 protein: ASSLGRAGASEQF
V gene: TRBV3-1; CDR3 protein: ASRTGTGGEAF
V gene: TRBV7-2; CDR3 protein: ASSLLAGGSTDTQY
V gene: TRBV7-9; CDR3 protein: ASSLGGIGRETQY
V gene: TRBV20-1; CDR3 protein: SARATNRGNEQF
V gene: TRBV29-1; CDR3 protein: SVEAGTDTQY
V gene: TRBV7-2; CDR3 protein: ASSHEAGGYT
V gene: TRBV7-2; CDR3 protein: ASSSGTVSNQPQH
V gene: TRBV20-1; CDR3 protein: SASVQGFSEAF
V gene: TRBV24-1; CDR3 protein: ATSDTSGQF
V gene: TRBV7-9; CDR3 protein: ASSLHDRQGSRSPLH
V gene: TRBV20-1; CDR3 protein: SAPGSGNTIY
V gene: TRBV20-1; CDR3 protein: SARDRGYEQY
V gene: TRBV5-4; CDR3 protein: ASSLGGNNSPLH
V gene: TRBV4-2; CDR3 protein: ASSRGADSLYEQY
V gene: TRBV7-9; CDR3 protein: ASSPWWEGKETQY
V gene: TRBV6-2/TRBV6-3; CDR3 protein: ASSYKGMNTEAF
V gene: TRBV6-6; CDR3 protein: ASSPLGSGNTIY
V gene: TRBV19; CDR3 protein: ASKVYNEQF
V gene: TRBV5-6; CDR3 protein: ASSHQGEGNEKLF
V gene: TRBV24-1; CDR3 protein: ATSRTANTGELF
V gene: TRBV9; CDR3 protein: ASSVAAQGQAYGYT
V gene: TRBV18; CDR3 protein: ASSPTLAGKQETQY
V gene: TRBV3-1; CDR3 protein: ASSHGRVGTEAF
V gene: TRBV4-1; CDR3 protein: ASSQVEGKAEAF
V gene: TRBV7-3; CDR3 protein: ASSSRQGGDTQY
V gene: TRBV29-1; CDR3 protein: SVDILGDRETAYEQY
V gene: TRBV24-1; CDR3 protein: ATRETPPGTEAF
V gene: TRBV27; CDR3 protein: ASSWKGAYTDTQY
V gene: TRBV6-5; CDR3 protein: ASSPDRDYGYT
V gene: TRBV12-3/TRBV12-4; CDR3 protein: ASSRSGAPNTGELF
V gene: TRBV4-1; CDR3 protein: ASSQEGARGYEQY
V gene: TRBV5-6; CDR3 protein: ASSVRDRGLSEQF
V gene: TRBV6-6; CDR3 protein: ASSSGAETQY
V gene: TRBV29-1; CDR3 protein: SVVGTGQTQAF
V gene: TRBV5-5; CDR3 protein: ASSRGLAGGEETQY
V gene: TRBV27; CDR3 protein: ASSWARGPGANVLT
V gene: TRBV12-3/TRBV12-4; CDR3 protein: ASSLQSTGLKTSGRAEQY
V gene: TRBV19; CDR3 protein: ASREQEALTGELF
V gene: TRBV10-3; CDR3 protein: AISDMQGADYGYT
V gene: TRBV28; CDR3 protein: ASSGAVVIAF
V gene: TRBV27; CDR3 protein: ASRPGHPGQPQH
V gene: TRBV12-3/TRBV12-4; CDR3 protein: ASSSTVRTEAF
V gene: TRBV25-1; CDR3 protein: ASSGGSYEQY
V gene: TRBV6-6; CDR3 protein: ASSYSMLAGDRNNEQF